These T cell receptor beta chains were read from a single sample in a study of identical twins. One entry per CDR3 protein, called by TCRdb with MiXCR from the 5' RACE reads. Found here are hundreds of thousands of distinct CDR3 sequences, about 7.1% of them singletons; the top ten hold about 1.6%. The same specimen was also included in a second study, on yellow fever vaccine responses in identical twins.

The sample taken for sequencing was PBMCs. The receptors originated from a woman aged 18 to 35 in good health. The CDR3 runs from the conserved cysteine through the conserved F or W. A D gene is named only where the DNA matches it firmly. Not every row has a clone size; where given, it reads once, few, many or a size class.

clone size,V gene,J gene,D gene,CDR3 protein,CDR3 DNA
NA,TRBV5-1,TRBJ2-5,TRBD2,CASSLGPTGLGGETQYF,TGCGCCAGCAGCTTGGGCCCCACCGGACTAGGAGGAGAGACCCAGTACTTC
many,TRBV11-3,TRBJ2-1,NA,CASSLGASGPLNEQFF,TGTGCCAGCAGCTTAGGAGCTAGTGGACCCCTAAATGAGCAGTTCTTC
few,TRBV4-1,TRBJ1-2,NA,CASSQEGQQSGYTF,TGCGCCAGCAGCCAAGAAGGACAGCAAAGTGGCTACACCTTC
NA,TRBV5-1,TRBJ2-5,NA,CASRGAPTGGQETQYF,TGCGCCAGCAGGGGAGCCCCCACTGGCGGGCAAGAGACCCAGTACTTC
NA,TRBV12-3/TRBV12-4,TRBJ2-7,NA,CASSFPPHSYEQYF,TGTGCCAGCAGTTTTCCACCCCACTCCTACGAGCAGTACTTC
NA,TRBV6-5,TRBJ2-5,TRBD2,CASSFGSGRDEETQYF,TGTGCCAGCAGTTTCGGTAGCGGGAGGGATGAAGAGACCCAGTACTTC
many,TRBV7-3,TRBJ2-5,NA,CASSLTLGETQYF,TGTGCCAGCAGCTTAACGTTAGGGGAGACCCAGTACTTC
NA,TRBV19,TRBJ1-5,NA,CASSYERSGNQPQHF,TGTGCCAGTAGTTATGAGAGGAGTGGCAATCAGCCCCAGCATTTT
few,TRBV12-3/TRBV12-4,TRBJ2-1,NA,CASSLPSRSYNEQFF,TGTGCCAGCAGTTTACCTAGTAGGTCCTACAATGAGCAGTTCTTC
NA,TRBV3-1,TRBJ2-1,NA,CASSQAWRRNPGNEQFF,TGTGCCAGCAGCCAAGCTTGGAGACGGAACCCTGGGAATGAGCAGTTCTTC
few,TRBV10-2,TRBJ2-1,NA,CASKTSGLHEQFF,TGCGCCAGCAAAACTAGTGGGCTCCATGAGCAGTTCTTC
few,TRBV7-2,TRBJ2-1,NA,CASSLVYGNSYNEQFF,TGTGCCAGCAGCTTAGTGTACGGAAACTCCTACAATGAGCAGTTCTTC
many,TRBV12-3/TRBV12-4,TRBJ1-1,TRBD1,CASRHRDRGLEAFF,TGTGCCAGCAGGCACCGGGACAGGGGGCTTGAAGCTTTCTTT
NA,TRBV20-1,TRBJ2-5,TRBD1,CSAPGQVETQYF,TGCAGTGCACCGGGACAGGTTGAGACCCAGTACTTC
NA,TRBV25-1,TRBJ2-5,NA,CASSDTRDSPTETQYF,TGTGCCAGCAGCGATACCCGGGACTCACCGACGGAGACCCAGTACTTC
many,TRBV5-1,TRBJ2-7,TRBD1,CASSSWTGIPYEQYF,TGCGCCAGCAGCTCCTGGACAGGGATACCCTACGAGCAGTACTTC
few,TRBV5-1,TRBJ2-2,NA,CASSFWGGAQNTGELFF,TGCGCCAGCAGCTTCTGGGGCGGGGCGCAGAACACCGGGGAGCTGTTTTTT
many,TRBV7-2,TRBJ2-1,TRBD2,CASSTQTSVEQFF,TGTGCCAGCAGCACCCAGACTAGCGTTGAGCAGTTCTTC
NA,TRBV19,TRBJ2-3,NA,CASNGRVRTSTDTQYF,TGTGCCAGTAACGGGCGAGTGAGGACTAGCACAGATACGCAGTATTTT
many,TRBV5-1,TRBJ2-2,NA,CASSHTSKLHPGELFF,TGCGCCAGCAGCCACACTAGCAAGCTTCATCCCGGGGAGCTGTTTTTT
many,TRBV3-1,TRBJ1-1,NA,CASSPAKGSSTEAFF,TGTGCCAGCAGCCCAGCTAAGGGTTCGAGCACTGAAGCTTTCTTT
few,TRBV12-3/TRBV12-4,TRBJ2-1,NA,CASRTTGLGNYDYNEQFF,TGTGCCAGCAGAACCACAGGGTTGGGAAATTACGATTACAATGAGCAGTTCTTC
many,TRBV3-1,TRBJ1-3,NA,CASSQGLTSGNTIYF,TGTGCCAGCAGCCAAGGCCTAACGAGTGGAAACACCATATATTTT
few,TRBV24-1,TRBJ2-5,TRBD2,CATSDPNPLAGLQETQYF,TGTGCCACCAGTGATCCAAACCCACTAGCGGGCCTCCAAGAGACCCAGTACTTC
many,TRBV7-2,TRBJ2-2,NA,CASSFLVTGELFF,TGTGCCAGCAGCTTTCTTGTAACCGGGGAGCTGTTTTTT
few,TRBV5-1,TRBJ2-7,TRBD1,CASSLALSIPRGQYEQYF,TGCGCCAGCAGCTTGGCCCTAAGCATTCCAAGGGGGCAATACGAGCAGTACTTC
NA,TRBV5-5,TRBJ1-5,TRBD1,CASSGQGNNQPQHF,TGTGCCAGCAGTGGACAGGGAAACAATCAGCCCCAGCATTTT
many,TRBV7-9,TRBJ1-5,TRBD1,CASSSDRDQPQHF,TGTGCCAGCAGTTCCGACAGGGATCAGCCCCAGCATTTT
NA,TRBV7-2,TRBJ1-5,NA,CASSEGSPGQPQHF,TGTGCCAGCAGCGAAGGAAGTCCCGGTCAGCCCCAGCATTTT
many,TRBV28,TRBJ2-3,NA,CASSWRREADTQYF,TGTGCCAGCAGTTGGCGCAGGGAAGCAGATACGCAGTATTTT
few,TRBV6-2/TRBV6-3,TRBJ2-1,TRBD2,CASSYTPGGTRSPSYNEQFF,TGTGCCAGCAGTTACACGCCGGGAGGGACGCGCTCCCCCTCCTACAATGAGCAGTTCTTC
few,TRBV9,TRBJ2-2,NA,CASSVYSGELFF,TGTGCCAGCAGCGTGTACTCCGGGGAGCTGTTTTTT
few,TRBV12-3/TRBV12-4,TRBJ1-6,NA,CASTTSSYNSPLHF,TGTGCCAGCACTACCAGCTCCTATAATTCACCCCTCCACTTT
many,TRBV4-1,TRBJ1-5,NA,CASSQGFSNQPQHF,TGCGCCAGCAGCCAAGGGTTTAGCAATCAGCCCCAGCATTTT
many,TRBV28,TRBJ1-5,NA,CASSLRGSGNQPQHF,TGTGCCAGCAGTTTGCGGGGGTCGGGCAATCAGCCCCAGCATTTT
many,TRBV12-3/TRBV12-4,TRBJ1-2,NA,CASSFWGYTNYGYTF,TGTGCCAGCAGTTTTTGGGGGTATACTAACTATGGCTACACCTTC
few,TRBV19,TRBJ2-2,NA,CASSHGGSNTGELFF,TGTGCCAGTAGCCATGGGGGATCGAACACCGGGGAGCTGTTTTTT
NA,TRBV4-2,TRBJ2-7,NA,CASSPEGGGPQEQYF,TGTGCCAGCAGCCCCGAGGGGGGAGGGCCCCAGGAGCAGTACTTC
many,TRBV3-2,TRBJ2-1,NA,CASSHSVGRYNEQFF,TGTGCCAGCAGCCACTCCGTGGGGCGATACAATGAGCAGTTCTTC
many,TRBV12-3/TRBV12-4,TRBJ2-1,NA,CASSFRQGGEQFF,TGTGCCAGCAGTTTTCGACAGGGAGGTGAGCAGTTCTTC
few,TRBV11-1,TRBJ2-5,NA,CASSISPPGSSQETQYF,TGTGCCAGCAGCATCTCTCCACCCGGGAGCTCCCAAGAGACCCAGTACTTC
few,TRBV28,TRBJ2-7,TRBD2,CATQGAGAYEQYF,TGTGCCACCCAGGGAGCGGGAGCCTACGAGCAGTACTTC
NA,TRBV18,TRBJ2-1,TRBD2,CASSPPPLAGGYNEQFF,TGTGCCAGCTCACCACCACCACTAGCGGGGGGTTACAATGAGCAGTTCTTC
many,TRBV4-2,TRBJ2-7,TRBD2,CASSQDSLAGGISYEQYF,TGTGCCAGCAGCCAAGATTCCCTAGCGGGAGGGATTTCCTACGAGCAGTACTTC
few,TRBV6-1,TRBJ2-1,TRBD2,CASSGTSGDYNEQFF,TGTGCCAGCAGTGGAACTAGCGGGGATTACAATGAGCAGTTCTTC
few,TRBV21-1,TRBJ1-6,NA,CASTLKQAGDYNSPLHF,TGTGCCAGCACCCTGAAACAAGCAGGGGACTATAATTCACCCCTCCACTTT
few,TRBV13,TRBJ2-3,NA,CASSYPFRDFDTDTQYF,TGTGCCAGCAGTTACCCATTCCGGGACTTCGACACAGATACGCAGTATTTT
NA,TRBV11-2,TRBJ2-1,TRBD2,CASSPSGTNYNEQFF,TGTGCCAGCAGCCCAAGCGGGACTAACTACAATGAGCAGTTCTTC
many,TRBV5-1,TRBJ2-1,TRBD2,CASSLMTSGHEQFF,TGCGCCAGCAGCTTAATGACTAGCGGCCATGAGCAGTTCTTC
many,TRBV5-1,TRBJ2-1,TRBD1,CASSAGQGGVNEQFF,TGCGCCAGCAGCGCGGGACAGGGAGGGGTCAATGAGCAGTTCTTC
once,TRBV2,TRBJ2-5,NA,CASSVPPTARETQYF,TGTGCCAGCAGTGTTCCCCCGACAGCCAGGGAGACCCAGTACTTC
many,TRBV20-1,TRBJ2-7,TRBD2,CSARGAREYEQYF,TGCAGTGCTAGGGGCGCGCGGGAGTACGAGCAGTACTTC
NA,TRBV20-1,TRBJ2-3,TRBD2,CSVQRGGPDTQYF,TGCAGTGTTCAGCGGGGGGGGCCAGATACGCAGTATTTT
few,TRBV20-1,TRBJ2-1,TRBD2,CSARSGGVEYNEQFF,TGCAGTGCTCGCAGTGGGGGGGTGGAATACAATGAGCAGTTCTTC
NA,TRBV3-1,TRBJ2-6,TRBD1,CACTQGQAGANVLTF,TGTGCCTGCACCCAAGGACAGGCTGGGGCCAACGTCCTGACTTTC
few,TRBV27,TRBJ2-7,NA,CASSLRVGREQYF,TGTGCCAGCAGTCTCCGGGTAGGCAGGGAGCAGTACTTC
few,TRBV14,TRBJ2-2,NA,CASSRLDYSGELFF,TGTGCCAGCAGCCGACTTGACTATTCCGGGGAGCTGTTTTTT
few,TRBV11-2,TRBJ2-1,TRBD2,CASSLSFLAGGSYNEQFF,TGTGCCAGCAGCTTAAGTTTTTTAGCGGGGGGATCCTACAATGAGCAGTTCTTC